This T cell receptor beta chain appears in the sequencing data of a study of control samples from healthy donors and cancer patients. Germline lookup yields CDR1 DFQATT and CDR2 SNEGSKA (reference sequence). CDR3 length: 11 residues. The ends were cut back, 3 bases at V and 5 bases at J, with 8 bases in the middle. Measured with immunoSEQ multiplex PCR; TCRdb has only the in-frame clones, and not every one. The sample records about 150,000 clones, over 90% being singletons. Sequencing was carried out using PBMCs. The clonotype comes from a man in his 60s with colorectal cancer. The chain joins TRBV20-1 to TRBJ2-7, with a weak D call TRBD2 (5 bases). CDR3 amino acids: CSASTGNEQYF. The DNA for the CDR3 is TGCAGTGCTAGTACGGGAAACGAGCAGTACTTC.